The 18 T cell receptor beta chains below were found in one sample sequenced in a study of vaccination and CD4 T cells after COVID-19. The Oncomine TCR Beta short-read assay generated sequence data from the DNA of cultured CD4+ T cells. TCRdb itself ran the PCR reads through MiXCR, one entry per CDR3 protein. The sample has about 630 distinct CDR3 sequences, over 6.5% seen once. Treatment meaning: roughly ten-day PBMC culture with coronavirus spike peptide pools or control peptides (ViraFEST assay). Prior to the COVID-19 pandemic (2011-2018), the unexposed donor's CD4+ T cells were collected. Which antigens these TCRs recognize remains unknown. The sample comprised CD4+ T cells from blood, cultured in vitro. The receptors shown here come from a human donor in good health.

This clonotype was recorded only once. The junction does not match germline at one end; this may be a read error. J is TRBJ1-5 and V is TRBV19; D possibly corresponds to TRBD1 (5 bases). The CDR3 runs 13 residues. Germline V gene lookup returns CDR1 LNHDA and CDR2 SQIVND (reference sequence). The CDR3 nucleotides are TGTGCCACCGCGGGTGGGGGAGGTCAGCTCCAGCATTTT. Translated: CATAGGGGQLQHF.

This clonotype came up a few times. V is TRBV19 and J is TRBJ2-4; D not resolved. V was trimmed by 0 bases and J by 0 bases, leaving 18 bases between them. Germline lookup yields CDR1 LNHDA and CDR2 SQIVND (reference sequence). The CDR3 spans 19 residues. CDR3 DNA: TGTGCCAGTAGTATAGAGGCCTTCGAAGACTTTAAAGCCAAAAACATTCAGTACTTC. Protein: CASSIEAFEDFKAKNIQYF.

This clonotype is medium-sized. This chain connects TRBV30 to TRBJ2-7; TRBD1 might be the D (5 bases). Germline CDR1 and CDR2: GTSNPN and SVGIG (reference sequence). V lost 8 bases and J lost 2, with 16 bases in between. This CDR3 spans 13 amino acids. CDR3 nucleotide sequence: TGTGCCCAATCGGCTACAGGCCCCTACGAGCAGTACTTC. Its translation: CAQSATGPYEQYF. Looking up the rest from reference TRBV30 and TRBJ2-7 gives the full variable domain: SQTIHQWPATLVQPVGSPLSLECTVEGTSNPNLYWYRQAAGRGLQLLFYSVGIGQISSEVPQNLSASRPQDRQFILSSKKLLLSDSGFYLCAQSATGPYEQYFGPGTRLTVT.

This clonotype ranks as large. This chain links TRBV20-1 with TRBJ2-6, with D possibly matching TRBD2 (6 bases). The germline CDR1 and CDR2 sequences are DFQATT and SNEGSKA (reference sequence). The V end lost 7 bases, the J end lost 0 bases, and 16 bases lay between the germline ends. This CDR3 comprises 16 residues. The CDR3 protein is CSGQYRGLSGANVLTF. Written as DNA, the CDR3 is TGCAGTGGCCAGTACCGGGGACTCTCTGGGGCCAACGTCCTGACTTTC.

This clonotype has a handful of counts. V usage is TRBV19 and J usage is TRBJ1-5; TRBD1 is a possible D gene (5 bases). This CDR3 region has 13 residues. V dropped 10 bases and J dropped 6 bases, with 16 bases sitting between them. Germline values: CDR1 LNHDA, CDR2 SQIVND (reference sequence). The CDR3 reads CATAGGGGQPQHF. The CDR3 nucleotides read TGTGCCACCGCGGGTGGGGGAGGTCAGCCCCAGCATTTT.

This clonotype is deemed medium-sized. The chain is built from TRBV12-3 or TRBV12-4 and TRBJ2-1; TRBD2 might be the D (5 bases). This CDR3 is built from 15 residues. V was pared by 6 bases and J by 5 bases, with 17 bases between. Written as DNA, the CDR3 is TGTGCCAGCAGGAACCCCGGGGTATTAGACAATGAGCAGTTCTTC. It codes for CASRNPGVLDNEQFF.

In its sample, this clonotype is medium-sized. V and J are TRBV28 and TRBJ2-1; 10 nucleotides match TRBD2. Germline CDR1 MDHEN, CDR2 SYDVKM. This CDR3 region has 13 residues. V gave up 8 bases and J gave up 8 bases; unmatched junction bases: 6. CDR3 sequence: CASWASGSHEQFF. CDR3 nucleotide sequence: TGTGCCAGCTGGGCTAGCGGGAGTCATGAGCAGTTCTTC.

This clonotype is labeled large. The chain carries TRBV20-1 and TRBJ2-4; the match to TRBD2 covers 8 bases. The CDR3 extends over 13 amino acids. Germline assignment: CDR1 DFQATT and CDR2 SNEGSKA (reference sequence). With V trimmed by 8 bases and J by 6 bases, 9 bases remained unmatched. CDR3 DNA: TGCAGTAAGCGGGAGACAGCTTCAAACATTCAGTACTTC. Protein: CSKRETASNIQYF.

This clonotype is labeled as large. This chain connects TRBV20-1 to TRBJ1-5; TRBD1 is a possible D gene (6 bases). V lost 2 bases to trimming and J lost 6 bases, with 8 bases between them. The CDR3 is 12 amino acids. CDR1 DFQATT and CDR2 SNEGSKA come from the germline V gene (reference sequence). The CDR3 protein is CSARRGTQPQHF. The DNA for the CDR3 is TGCAGTGCTAGAAGGGGGACTCAGCCCCAGCATTTT.

In its sample, this clonotype ranks as medium-sized. The rearrangement links TRBV19 to TRBJ2-1; the match to TRBD2 covers 11 bases. V lost 5 bases, J lost 7 bases, and 7 bases stayed unmatched. The CDR3 totals 15 residues. Germline CDR1 LNHDA, CDR2 SQIVND (reference sequence). The CDR3 DNA follows: TGTGCCAGTAGTTCCTCAAGACTAGCGGGAAATGAGCAGTTCTTC. Amino acid sequence: CASSSSRLAGNEQFF.

By sample share, this clonotype is large (0.1 to 1%). The chain employs TRBV19 and TRBJ1-6; 7 bases are shared with TRBD1. The CDR3 has 14 amino acids. J gave up 9 bases and V 6 bases, and 8 bases lay outside the gene matches. Germline V gives CDR1 LNHDA, CDR2 SQIVND (reference sequence). The chain's CDR3 is CASSQAAGGSPLHF. The CDR3 DNA sequence: TGTGCCAGTAGCCAGGCGGCAGGGGGTTCACCCCTCCACTTT.

The chain links TRBV9 to TRBJ1-4, with a weak D call TRBD1 (6 bases). Germline V gives CDR1 SGDLS, CDR2 YYNGEE. V was clipped by 4 bases and J by 8 bases, with 15 bases between them. The CDR3 is 14 residues long. The CDR3 region is CASSPSGGEEKLFF. Here the CDR3 DNA reads TGTGCCAGCAGCCCTAGTGGGGGCGAAGAAAAACTGTTTTTT. Filled out from reference TRBV9 and TRBJ1-4, the complete variable domain reads DSGVTQTPKHLITATGQRVTLRCSPRSGDLSVYWYQQSLDQGLQFLIQYYNGEERAKGNILERFSAQQFPDLHSELNLSSLELGDSALYFCASSPSGGEEKLFFGSGTQLSVL.

The rearrangement links TRBV5-1 to TRBJ2-2, with D perhaps TRBD1 or TRBD2 (6 bases each). Germline-derived CDR1 and CDR2 are SGHRS and YFSETQ. V lost 0 bases and J lost 1, with 10 bases in between. This CDR3 contains 16 residues. This CDR3 is CASSLAGAMNTGELFF. CDR3 sequence (DNA): TGCGCCAGCAGCTTGGCGGGGGCCATGAACACCGGGGAGCTGTTTTTT.

By sample share, this clonotype is large. The gene calls are TRBV10-3 and TRBJ1-3, with 8 bases lining up with TRBD1. Germline V gives CDR1 ENHRY, CDR2 SYGVKD. J gave up 2 bases and V 10 bases, and 4 bases lay outside the gene matches. CDR3 length: 13 residues. The CDR3 reads CATRTGPGNTIYF. The CDR3 region has the DNA TGTGCCACACGGACAGGGCCTGGAAACACCATATATTTT.

This clonotype is labeled large. V gene TRBV30 combines with J gene TRBJ1-2; 7 nucleotides align to TRBD1. The CDR3 has 13 amino acids. V lost 2 bases to trimming and J lost 7 bases; unmatched junction nucleotides: 7. Germline V lookup: CDR1 GTSNPN, CDR2 SVGIG (reference sequence). In DNA form, the CDR3 reads TGTGCCTGGAGTTTGACAGGGAAGTTTGGCTACACCTTC. Its translation: CAWSLTGKFGYTF.

Judged by abundance, this clonotype is medium-sized. This chain uses TRBV4-3 with TRBJ2-5; a possible D gene is TRBD2 (6 bases). The germline gives CDR1 LGHNA, CDR2 YSLEER. This CDR3 contains 14 residues. Between the trimmed V and J ends, which lost 4 bases and 5 bases, there was a span of 14 bases. The CDR3 here is CASSRALAGETQYF. CDR3 in DNA: TGCGCCAGCAGCCGAGCACTAGCCGGTGAGACCCAGTACTTC.

This clonotype was seen just once. V usage is TRBV30 and J usage is TRBJ1-1, with 7 bases identical to TRBD1. Germline lookup yields CDR1 GTSNPN and CDR2 SVGIG (reference sequence). The CDR3 sequence is 14 residues long. Trimming removed 1 base from V and 0 bases from J; junction bases left unmatched: 2. The DNA for the CDR3 is TGTGCCTGGAGTGCGGACAGGCTGAACACTGAAGCTTTCTTT. This sequence encodes CAWSADRLNTEAFF.

This clonotype is classed as large. The chain has TRBV19 and TRBJ2-5; possibly TRBD1 or TRBD2 for D (7 bases each). Germline V gene sequence: CDR1 LNHDA, CDR2 SQIVND (reference sequence). This CDR3 is 14 amino acids long. Deletions cut 4 bases from V and 4 bases from J, with 13 bases between. CDR3 nucleotide sequence: TGTGCCAGTAGTACCAGGGGGGGCATAGAGACCCAGTACTTC. Translating it yields CASSTRGGIETQYF.